This TCR beta chain was identified in a study of T cell repertoires in cytomegalovirus infection. This clonotype was found once. Its specificity is not known. TCRdb redid the calling of the reads with MiXCR, one entry per CDR3 protein. This sample has roughly 310,000 distinct CDR3 sequences, with 25% to 35% found just once. V was clipped by 4 bases and J by 10 bases, with 20 bases between them. CDR1 and CDR2 from the germline V gene are SGHRS and YFSETQ. The CDR3 totals 14 residues. The source is a human donor in good health (CMV status not recorded). Some clones in this sample may be carry-over from other donors' samples. The sample consisted of cultured PBMCs, taken from culture after CMV antigen stimulation. The rearrangement joins TRBV5-1 to TRBJ1-2, with D perhaps TRBD1 (6 bases). The DNA for the CDR3 is TGCGCCAGCAGCGGGAGACCAGGGGTAGAGGACTACACCTTC. It codes for CASSGRPGVEDYTF.